The 16 T cell receptor beta chains reported below all come from one sample, sequenced in a study of CD8 T cells in Susac syndrome. Reverse transcription used roughly 0.45 to 1 ug RNA and random hexamers. TCRdb re-derived calls from the immunoSEQ multiplex PCR reads in MiXCR, one entry per CDR3 protein. Of a few hundred thousand distinct CDR3 sequences listed, roughly 96% are singletons. Source material: CD4+ T cells from PBMCs. The receptors were sampled from a human donor with multiple sclerosis.

The chain is built from TRBV6-2 or TRBV6-3 and TRBJ2-1; D call uncertain. V was cut by 0 bases and J by 9 bases, with 6 bases left in between. CDR3 size: 12 residues. Germline-derived CDR1 and CDR2 are MNHEY and SVGEGT. This CDR3 reads CASSYSRPEQFF. CDR3 DNA: TGTGCCAGCAGTTACTCCCGACCTGAGCAGTTCTTC.

This CDR3 is CASTDSYEQYF. In DNA, the CDR3 is TGTGCCAGCACCGACTCCTACGAGCAGTACTTC. The rearrangement joins TRBV28 to TRBJ2-7, with D unresolved. CDR3 length equals 11 residues. Germline values: CDR1 MDHEN, CDR2 SYDVKM. The V gene lost 7 bases and the J gene lost 0 bases, with 4 bases spanning the gap. Full variable domain (remainder filled in from reference TRBV28 and TRBJ2-7): DVKVTQSSRYLVKRTGEKVFLECVQDMDHENMFWYRQDPGLGLRLIYFSYDVKMKEKGDIPEGYSVSREKKERFSLILESASTNQTSMYLCASTDSYEQYFGPGTRLTVT.

The CDR3 DNA follows: TGCAGTGCTAGACAGGGTCAATACGAGCAGTACTTC. Amino acids: CSARQGQYEQYF. V usage is TRBV20-1 and J usage is TRBJ2-7, with D maybe TRBD1 (5 bases). CDR1 is DFQATT and CDR2 is SNEGSKA in the germline V gene (reference sequence). V was trimmed by 2 bases and J by 4 bases, leaving 9 bases between them. The CDR3 sequence is 12 residues long.

The V call is TRBV19, the J call TRBJ2-7, with 11 bases that match TRBD2. Germline assignment: CDR1 LNHDA and CDR2 SQIVND (reference sequence). The trim removed 0 bases at V and 7 bases at J, leaving 8 bases unmatched. CDR3 size: 16 residues. CDR3 DNA: TGTGCCAGTAGTATAGAGGAACTAGCGGGAGTCGGTGAGCAGTACTTC. This translates into CASSIEELAGVGEQYF.

The chain carries TRBV28 and TRBJ2-1; TRBD1 matches at 7 bases. Germline trimming cut 4 bases from V and 8 bases from J; bases unmatched to any gene: 11. The CDR3 extends over 15 amino acids. CDR1 is MDHEN and CDR2 is SYDVKM in the germline V gene. CDR3 bases: TGTGCCAGCAGTTGGGCCCACAGGGGAGTCGATGAGCAGTTCTTC. It translates to CASSWAHRGVDEQFF.

This chain uses TRBV14 with TRBJ2-7; D call uncertain. CDR1 is SGHDN and CDR2 is FVKESK in the germline V gene. The V end was cut by 4 bases, the J end by 2 bases, with 15 bases between. CDR3 length: 15 amino acids. CDR3 DNA sequence: TGTGCCAGCAGCCCCTACCAGGTAACCACCTACGAGCAGTACTTC. It encodes CASSPYQVTTYEQYF.

The chain combines TRBV7-9 with TRBJ2-7; 10 nucleotides match TRBD2. The V and J ends lost 1 base and 3 bases, in that order; junction bases with no gene match: 15. CDR1 and CDR2 from the germline V gene are SEHNR and FQNEAQ (reference sequence). This CDR3 region has 19 residues. CDR3 DNA: TGTGCCAGCAGCTTAGTCGTAGCTAGCGGGAGAATCTTCGACTACGAGCAGTACTTC. This sequence encodes CASSLVVASGRIFDYEQYF.

The V call is TRBV28, the J call TRBJ1-2, with D possibly TRBD1 on 6 matching bases. Germline V CDR1 and CDR2: MDHEN, SYDVKM. The CDR3 contains 16 residues. Between the trimmed V and J ends, which lost 1 base and 0 bases, there was a span of 12 bases. CDR3 protein: CASSLSGARANYGYTF. The CDR3, as DNA: TGTGCCAGCAGTTTATCGGGGGCGAGGGCTAACTATGGCTACACCTTC.

The chain carries TRBV29-1 and TRBJ2-2, with TRBD2 as a possible D gene (6 bases). V was shortened by 6 bases and J by 4 bases, with 9 bases between the two germline ends. CDR1 and CDR2 from the germline V gene are SQVTM and ANQGSEA. The CDR3 has 12 residues. CDR3 amino acids: CSVGGPTGELFF. The DNA of the CDR3 is TGCAGCGTGGGGGGTCCCACCGGGGAGCTGTTTTTT.

The chain joins TRBV4-1 to TRBJ1-5, with D perhaps matching TRBD1 (5 bases). V was trimmed by 1 base and J by 11 bases, leaving 21 bases between them. Looked up from germline, CDR1 is MGHRA and CDR2 is YSYEKL. The CDR3 spans 16 residues. The CDR3 nucleotides read TGCGCCAGCAGCCAAGTGTTGGGGCCCGAAGGGGTGACCCAGCATTTT. This translates into CASSQVLGPEGVTQHF.

The chain uses TRBV2 and TRBJ2-7; 8 bases align to TRBD1. Germline V gene sequence: CDR1 SNHLY, CDR2 FYNNEI. V was pared by 7 bases and J by 3 bases, with 8 bases of the junction left unmatched. The CDR3 is made up of 14 amino acids. DNA for the CDR3: TGTGCCAGCACCGCGGACAGGGTGAACTACGAGCAGTACTTC. It codes for CASTADRVNYEQYF.

The V gene is TRBV5-4, the J gene TRBJ1-2; 7 bases fit TRBD1. The junction had 8 bases not matched to a gene; V was cut back by 4 bases and J by 2 bases. The CDR3 is 15 amino acids. The germline CDR1 and CDR2 sequences are SGHNT and YYREEE (reference sequence). CDR3 residues: CASSAVDRENYGYTF. The CDR3 bases are TGTGCCAGCAGCGCTGTCGACAGGGAGAACTATGGCTACACCTTC.

This clonotype was observed a handful of times. The chain carries TRBV7-2 and TRBJ2-7; unclear D gene. CDR1 is SGHTA, CDR2 FQGNSA, per germline. The CDR3 extends over 14 amino acids. V dropped 0 bases and J dropped 0 bases, with 6 bases sitting between them. The CDR3: CASSLARSSYEQYF. Written as DNA, the CDR3 is TGTGCCAGCAGCTTAGCCCGGTCCTCCTACGAGCAGTACTTC.

V usage is TRBV5-1 and J usage is TRBJ2-7; no firm D call. This CDR3 has 12 residues. Trimming removed 0 bases at V and 5 bases at J, with 6 bases between. From germline, CDR1 is SGHRS and CDR2 YFSETQ. CDR3 bases: TGCGCCAGCAGCTTGGTCGTGGACGAGCAGTACTTC. It encodes CASSLVVDEQYF.

This chain uses TRBV9 with TRBJ2-5, with 8 bases that match TRBD2. The CDR3 is 14 residues long. Per germline, CDR1 SGDLS and CDR2 YYNGEE. After removal of 0 bases from V and 2 bases from J, the junction contained 0 bases not matched to a gene. Written as DNA, the CDR3 is TGTGCCAGCAGCGTAGCGGGGGGGCAAGAGACCCAGTACTTC. Its protein product is CASSVAGGQETQYF.

J is TRBJ2-7 and V is TRBV2, with 8 bases lining up with TRBD2. Germline CDR1 and CDR2: SNHLY and FYNNEI. Trimming cost V 6 bases and J 3 bases; bases outside gene matches: 7. This CDR3 contains 14 residues. This chain's CDR3 is CASRTSSGYYEQYF. CDR3 sequence (DNA): TGTGCCAGCAGAACCTCTAGCGGGTACTACGAGCAGTACTTC.